One sample yielded the 22 T cell receptor beta chains listed below, sequenced in a study of CD8 T cells in Susac syndrome (dated by TCRdb to about 2019). The library was made by the immunoSEQ multiplex PCR assay. RNA was extracted using the RNeasy kit, and about 0.45 to 1 microgram was reverse transcribed with random hexamers. TCRdb reworked the public reads: Q25 trimming with fastp, MiXCR clone assembly, productive beta chains retained. Rows merge per CDR3 protein into single entries with the most common DNA and genes. This sample lists some 160,000 distinct CDR3 sequences; approximately 95% were detected once. The biggest ten clones account for less than 0.2% of the sample. The sequencing input was CD8+ T cells from PBMCs. The receptors originated from a human donor with multiple sclerosis.

The chain has TRBV9 and TRBJ1-2; D unclear. This CDR3 is 13 amino acids long. V was cut by 3 bases and J by 3 bases, with 9 bases left in between. Germline V CDR1 and CDR2: SGDLS, YYNGEE. For the CDR3, the DNA is TGTGCCAGCAGCGAGGCAGATCACTATGGCTACACCTTC. This sequence encodes CASSEADHYGYTF.

The chain combines TRBV20-1 with TRBJ2-3, with TRBD2 matching 8 bases. Germline V lookup: CDR1 DFQATT, CDR2 SNEGSKA (reference sequence). V lost 4 bases, J lost 5 bases, and 8 bases stayed unmatched. This CDR3 has 14 residues. CDR3 nucleotides: TGCAGTGCTATCCGAGCGGGAGCTGGAGATACGCAGTATTTT. It translates to CSAIRAGAGDTQYF.

The V and J genes are TRBV14 and TRBJ2-5, with 7 bases matching TRBD1. The CDR3 length is 15 residues. After removal of 4 bases from V and 4 bases from J, the junction contained 9 bases not matched to a gene. The germline gives CDR1 SGHDN, CDR2 FVKESK. CDR3 sequence reads: CASSLYRGVGETQYF. CDR3 nucleotides: TGTGCCAGCAGCCTTTACAGGGGTGTTGGAGAGACCCAGTACTTC.

This chain uses TRBV7-9 with TRBJ1-2, with 8 bases lining up with TRBD1. The CDR3 sequence is 18 residues long. Losses at the gene ends were 4 bases for V and 3 bases for J; bases not matched to a gene: 16. Per germline, CDR1 SEHNR and CDR2 FQNEAQ (reference sequence). The chain's CDR3 is CASSSAERQGIGDYGYTF. The CDR3 DNA follows: TGTGCCAGCAGCTCCGCAGAACGACAGGGGATTGGTGACTATGGCTACACCTTC.

The rearrangement joins TRBV28 to TRBJ2-1; 9 positions agree with TRBD2. Germline V lookup: CDR1 MDHEN, CDR2 SYDVKM. Trimming cost V 10 bases and J 6 bases; bases outside gene matches: 13. This CDR3 comprises 15 residues. CDR3 protein: CAIQYEGLAGNEQFF. The DNA of the CDR3 is TGTGCCATCCAGTACGAGGGACTAGCTGGCAATGAGCAGTTCTTC.

This rearrangement joins TRBV7-9 to TRBJ2-7, with 8 bases identical to TRBD1. V lost 5 bases and J lost 0; bases outside the gene matches: 9. The length of the CDR3 is 16 residues. Per the germline V gene, CDR1 is SEHNR and CDR2 is FQNEAQ (reference sequence). CDR3 loop: CASSPRQGLFSYEQYF. In DNA, the CDR3 is TGTGCCAGCAGCCCCCGACAGGGGCTATTCTCCTACGAGCAGTACTTC.

The chain couples TRBV28 to TRBJ2-3; 8 bases agree with TRBD2. With V trimmed by 7 bases and J by 5 bases, 8 bases remained unmatched. Germline CDR1 and CDR2: MDHEN and SYDVKM. The CDR3 totals 14 residues. CDR3: CASNKAGARDTQYF. The CDR3 nucleotides are TGTGCCAGCAACAAAGCGGGAGCGAGAGATACGCAGTATTTT.

This chain joins TRBV23-1 and TRBJ1-2; 7 nucleotides agree with TRBD1. TRBV23-1 is annotated as an ORF whose role is uncertain. With 5 bases clipped from V and 8 bases from J, the junction kept 20 bases outside the gene matches. The CDR3 covers 17 residues. CDR3 sequence reads: CASSARPPTGKVEGYTF. The DNA for the CDR3 is TGCGCCAGCAGTGCCCGGCCCCCGACAGGGAAGGTAGAAGGCTACACCTTC.

The chain carries TRBV3-1 and TRBJ2-3; 11 bases are a match to TRBD2. The CDR3 covers 17 residues. V lost 2 bases and J lost 5; bases outside the gene matches: 9. From germline, CDR1 is LGHDT and CDR2 YNNKEL (reference sequence). The CDR3 DNA reads TGTGCCAGCAGCCAATATGCACTAGCGGGAGTCAAAGATACGCAGTATTTT. Protein product: CASSQYALAGVKDTQYF.

The chain is built from TRBV12-3 or TRBV12-4 and TRBJ2-1, with D perhaps TRBD1 (6 bases). The germline V and J ends were trimmed by 7 bases and 5 bases, with 12 bases remaining between them. CDR3 length equals 13 residues. CDR3 nucleotides: TGTGCCAGCAAGCCGGGACAAAACAATGAGCAGTTCTTC. It translates to CASKPGQNNEQFF.

The chain joins TRBV14 to TRBJ2-7, with 10 nucleotides matching TRBD1. The CDR3 has 19 amino acids. CDR1 and CDR2 (germline): SGHDN, FVKESK. V shed 0 bases and J 2 bases; nucleotides not matched to a gene: 13. The CDR3: CASSQDEVFRGQGAYEQYF. As DNA, the CDR3 is TGTGCCAGCAGCCAAGATGAGGTGTTCAGAGGACAGGGGGCCTACGAGCAGTACTTC. The entire variable domain, with the rest obtained from reference TRBV14 and TRBJ2-7, is as follows: EAGVTQFPSHSVIEKGQTVTLRCDPISGHDNLYWYRRVMGKEIKFLLHFVKESKQDESGMPNNRFLAERTGGTYSTLKVQPAELEDSGVYFCASSQDEVFRGQGAYEQYFGPGTRLTVT.

The J gene is TRBJ1-2, the V gene TRBV5-6; D gene ambiguous. This CDR3 has 18 amino acids. Germline assignment: CDR1 SGHDT and CDR2 YYEEEE. V was clipped by 0 bases and J by 4 bases, with 22 bases between them. CDR3 loop: CASSLASGVSALTYGYTF. The CDR3 coding sequence is TGTGCCAGCAGCTTGGCGTCCGGAGTGTCAGCCCTAACCTATGGCTACACCTTC.

CDR3 protein: CASSVTQRTRNNEQFF. The CDR3 region has the DNA TGTGCCTCATCCGTCACCCAGCGGACGCGCAACAATGAGCAGTTCTTC. This chain uses TRBV19 with TRBJ2-1, with a possible D match to TRBD2 (5 bases). In germline, CDR1 is LNHDA, CDR2 SQIVND (reference sequence). The CDR3 covers 16 residues. Trimming shortened V by 11 bases and J by 5 bases, and 25 bases separated the two germline ends.

This rearrangement joins TRBV27 to TRBJ1-2; unclear D gene. Germline V gene lookup returns CDR1 MNHEY and CDR2 SMNVEV (reference sequence). This CDR3 has 14 amino acids. V shed 5 bases and J shed 6 bases, with 16 bases lying between them. As DNA, the CDR3 is TGTGCCAGCAGTCCGACCACAACAGTAGATGGCTACACCTTC. This sequence encodes CASSPTTTVDGYTF.

V usage is TRBV12-3 or TRBV12-4 and J usage is TRBJ2-1; D may be TRBD1 or TRBD2 (5 bases each). The CDR3 runs 16 residues. V lost 1 base, J lost 3 bases, and 13 bases lay in between. As DNA, the CDR3 is TGTGCCAGCAGTTTAGTAGGTCAGGGAGTCTACAATGAGCAGTTCTTC. It encodes CASSLVGQGVYNEQFF.

The V call is TRBV11-2, the J call TRBJ2-7, with 8 positions matching TRBD1. CDR3 length: 14 amino acids. Germline trimming cut 1 base from V and 6 bases from J; bases unmatched to any gene: 5. The germline V gene encodes CDR1 SGHAT and CDR2 FQNNGV. CDR3 sequence (DNA): TGTGCCAGCAGCTTAGGTGACAGGGGTGCCGAGCAGTACTTC. Amino acids: CASSLGDRGAEQYF.

This chain links TRBV7-9 with TRBJ2-3; D unclear. The ends were cut back, 5 bases at V and 3 bases at J, with 12 bases in the middle. In germline, CDR1 is SEHNR, CDR2 FQNEAQ (reference sequence). CDR3 length: 14 amino acids. The CDR3 loop reads CASSPPGTTDTQYF. The CDR3 region has the DNA TGTGCCAGCAGCCCCCCAGGAACGACAGATACGCAGTATTTT. Full variable domain (rest looked up from reference TRBV7-9 and TRBJ2-3): DTGVSQNPRHKITKRGQNVTFRCDPISEHNRLYWYRQTLGQGPEFLTYFQNEAQLEKSRLLSDRFSAERPKGSFSTLEIQRTEQGDSAMYLCASSPPGTTDTQYFGPGTRLTVL.

V and J are TRBV9 and TRBJ2-2; D remains ambiguous. V was cut by 3 bases and J by 3 bases, with 3 bases left in between. In germline, CDR1 is SGDLS, CDR2 YYNGEE. The CDR3 runs to 12 residues. The CDR3, as DNA: TGTGCCAGCAGCGCCGACACCGGGGAGCTGTTTTTT. This encodes CASSADTGELFF.

The chain couples TRBV28 to TRBJ2-1; the D is unclear. CDR1 is MDHEN and CDR2 is SYDVKM in the germline V gene. Deletions cut 2 bases from V and 5 bases from J, with 10 bases between. The CDR3 is made up of 14 amino acids. CDR3 sequence: CASSLTGGNNEQFF. In nucleotides, the CDR3 is TGTGCCAGCAGTTTAACGGGCGGAAACAATGAGCAGTTCTTC.

The V gene is TRBV15, the J gene TRBJ2-5; 9 bases are shared with TRBD2. The junction had 7 bases not matched to a gene; V was cut back by 0 bases and J by 2 bases. The CDR3 is made up of 17 amino acids. The germline V gene encodes CDR1 LNHNV and CDR2 YYDKDF (reference sequence). CDR3 sequence reads: CATSRDAASGDQETQYF. The CDR3, as DNA: TGTGCCACCAGCAGAGATGCGGCTAGCGGGGATCAAGAGACCCAGTACTTC. Based on the CDR3 plus reference TRBV15 and TRBJ2-5, the full variable domain is DAMVIQNPRYQVTQFGKPVTLSCSQTLNHNVMYWYQQKSSQAPKLLFHYYDKDFNNEADTPDNFQSRRPNTSFCFLDIRSPGLGDTAMYLCATSRDAASGDQETQYFGPGTRLLVL.

The table lists this clonotype with a few counts. The chain employs TRBV2 and TRBJ2-1; D unresolved. The CDR3 spans 10 residues. Germline-derived CDR1 and CDR2 are SNHLY and FYNNEI. V shed 8 bases and J shed 7 bases, with 6 bases lying between them. CDR3 sequence: CASLGNEQFF. The CDR3 nucleotides are TGTGCCAGCTTGGGGAATGAGCAGTTCTTC.

The gene calls are TRBV20-1 and TRBJ2-5; TRBD2 aligns across 13 bases. Germline V CDR1 and CDR2: DFQATT, SNEGSKA (reference sequence). J was trimmed by 2 bases and V by 2 bases; bases with no gene match: 8. This CDR3 comprises 17 residues. CDR3 DNA: TGCAGTGCTAGACCAGGGACTAGCGGGGAGTTACAAGAGACCCAGTACTTC. It translates to CSARPGTSGELQETQYF.